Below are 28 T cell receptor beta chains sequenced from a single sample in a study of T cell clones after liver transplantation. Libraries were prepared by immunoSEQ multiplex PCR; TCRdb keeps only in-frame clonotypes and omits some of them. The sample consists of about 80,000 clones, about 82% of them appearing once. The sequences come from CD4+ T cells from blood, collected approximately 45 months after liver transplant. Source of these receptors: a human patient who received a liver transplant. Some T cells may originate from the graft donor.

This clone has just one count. CDR3 protein: CASSLAPLNTGELFF. The CDR3 DNA reads TGCGCCAGCAGCTTGGCACCCTTGAACACCGGGGAGCTGTTTTTT. V usage is TRBV5-1 and J usage is TRBJ2-2; D not resolved. This CDR3 region has 15 residues. V gave up 0 bases and J gave up 1 base, with 7 bases separating them. Germline CDR1 is SGHRS and CDR2 is YFSETQ.

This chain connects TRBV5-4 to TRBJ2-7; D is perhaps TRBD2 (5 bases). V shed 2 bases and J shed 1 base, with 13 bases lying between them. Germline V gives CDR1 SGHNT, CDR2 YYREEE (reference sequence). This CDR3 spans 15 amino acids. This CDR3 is CASSFGERRSYEQYF. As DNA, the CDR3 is TGTGCCAGCAGCTTCGGGGAGCGGAGATCCTACGAGCAGTACTTC. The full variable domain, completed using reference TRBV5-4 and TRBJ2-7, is ETGVTQSPTHLIKTRGQQVTLRCSSQSGHNTVSWYQQALGQGPQFIFQYYREEENGRGNFPPRFSGLQFPNYSSELNVNALELDDSALYLCASSFGERRSYEQYFGPGTRLTVT.

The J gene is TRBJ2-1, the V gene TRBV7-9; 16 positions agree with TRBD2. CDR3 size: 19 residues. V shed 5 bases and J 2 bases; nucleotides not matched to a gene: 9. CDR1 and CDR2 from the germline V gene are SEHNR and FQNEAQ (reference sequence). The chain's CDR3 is CASSPSVGTSGRAYNEQFF. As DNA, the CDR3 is TGTGCCAGCAGCCCTAGCGTCGGGACTAGCGGGAGGGCCTACAATGAGCAGTTCTTC.

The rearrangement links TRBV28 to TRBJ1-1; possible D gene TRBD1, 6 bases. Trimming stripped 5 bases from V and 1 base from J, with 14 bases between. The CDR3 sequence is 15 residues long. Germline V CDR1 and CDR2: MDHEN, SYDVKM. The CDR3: CASSTTGYSNTEAFF. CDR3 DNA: TGTGCCAGCAGTACCACAGGGTATTCGAACACTGAAGCTTTCTTT.

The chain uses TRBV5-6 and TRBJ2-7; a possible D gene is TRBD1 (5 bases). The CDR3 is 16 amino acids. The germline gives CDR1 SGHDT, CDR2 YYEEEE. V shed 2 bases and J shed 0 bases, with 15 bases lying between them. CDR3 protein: CASSLVAKGISYEQYF. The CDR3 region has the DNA TGTGCCAGCAGCTTAGTCGCCAAGGGGATCTCCTACGAGCAGTACTTC.

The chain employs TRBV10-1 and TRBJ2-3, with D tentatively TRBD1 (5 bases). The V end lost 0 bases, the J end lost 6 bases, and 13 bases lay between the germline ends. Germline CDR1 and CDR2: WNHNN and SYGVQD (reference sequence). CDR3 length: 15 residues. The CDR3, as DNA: TGCGCCAGCAGTGAGTCTAGGGGTGCACAGGATACGCAGTATTTT. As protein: CASSESRGAQDTQYF.

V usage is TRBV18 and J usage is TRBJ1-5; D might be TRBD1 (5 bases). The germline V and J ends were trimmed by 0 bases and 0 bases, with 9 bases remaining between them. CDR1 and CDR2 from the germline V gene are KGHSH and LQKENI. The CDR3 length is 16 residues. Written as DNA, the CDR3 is TGTGCCAGCTCACCACCGGGACCCAATAGCAATCAGCCCCAGCATTTT. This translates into CASSPPGPNSNQPQHF.

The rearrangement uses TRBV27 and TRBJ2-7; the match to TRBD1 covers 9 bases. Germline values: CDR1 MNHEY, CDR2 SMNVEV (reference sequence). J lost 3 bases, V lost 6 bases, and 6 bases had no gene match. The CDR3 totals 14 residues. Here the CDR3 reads CASSLGDRVYEQYF. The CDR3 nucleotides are TGTGCCAGCAGCTTGGGGGACAGGGTCTACGAGCAGTACTTC.

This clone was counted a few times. The CDR3 here is CATSRGPAGSYEQYF. The CDR3 bases are TGTGCCACCAGCAGAGGGCCAGCGGGTTCCTACGAGCAGTACTTC. The chain couples TRBV15 to TRBJ2-7, with a possible D match to TRBD2 (6 bases). CDR3 size: 15 residues. The V end was cut by 1 base, the J end by 1 base, with 11 bases between. CDR1 is LNHNV and CDR2 is YYDKDF in the germline V gene (reference sequence).

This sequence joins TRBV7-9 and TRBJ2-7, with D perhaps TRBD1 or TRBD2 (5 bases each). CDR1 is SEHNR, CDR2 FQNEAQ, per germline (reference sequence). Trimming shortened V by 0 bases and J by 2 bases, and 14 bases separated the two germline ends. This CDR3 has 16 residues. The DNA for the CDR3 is TGTGCCAGCAGCTTAGCCGGTTCCGGGGACGCCTACGAGCAGTACTTC. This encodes CASSLAGSGDAYEQYF.

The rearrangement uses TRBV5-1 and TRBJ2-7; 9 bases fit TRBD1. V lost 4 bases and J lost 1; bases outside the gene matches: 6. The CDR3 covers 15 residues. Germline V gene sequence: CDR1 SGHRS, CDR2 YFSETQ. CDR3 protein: CASSTFGTGSYEQYF. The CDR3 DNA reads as TGCGCCAGCAGCACCTTTGGGACAGGGTCCTACGAGCAGTACTTC.

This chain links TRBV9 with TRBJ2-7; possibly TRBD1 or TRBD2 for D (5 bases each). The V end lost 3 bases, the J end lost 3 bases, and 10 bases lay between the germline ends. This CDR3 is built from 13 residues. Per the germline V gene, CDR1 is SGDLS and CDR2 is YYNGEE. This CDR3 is CASSAGPFYEQYF. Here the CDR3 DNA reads TGTGCCAGCAGCGCGGGACCCTTCTACGAGCAGTACTTC.

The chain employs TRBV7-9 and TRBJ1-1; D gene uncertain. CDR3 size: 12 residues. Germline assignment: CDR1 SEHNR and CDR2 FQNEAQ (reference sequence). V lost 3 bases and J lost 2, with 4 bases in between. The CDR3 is CASSFSNTEAFF. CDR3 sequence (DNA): TGTGCCAGCAGCTTCAGCAACACTGAAGCTTTCTTT. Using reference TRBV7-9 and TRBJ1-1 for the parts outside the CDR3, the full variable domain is DTGVSQNPRHKITKRGQNVTFRCDPISEHNRLYWYRQTLGQGPEFLTYFQNEAQLEKSRLLSDRFSAERPKGSFSTLEIQRTEQGDSAMYLCASSFSNTEAFFGQGTRLTVV.

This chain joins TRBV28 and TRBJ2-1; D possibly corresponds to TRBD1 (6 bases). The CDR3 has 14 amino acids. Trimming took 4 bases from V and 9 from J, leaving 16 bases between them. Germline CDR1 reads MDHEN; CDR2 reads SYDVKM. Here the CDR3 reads CASSSYYRGGEQFF. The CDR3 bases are TGTGCCAGCAGTTCCTACTACCGAGGGGGTGAGCAGTTCTTC.

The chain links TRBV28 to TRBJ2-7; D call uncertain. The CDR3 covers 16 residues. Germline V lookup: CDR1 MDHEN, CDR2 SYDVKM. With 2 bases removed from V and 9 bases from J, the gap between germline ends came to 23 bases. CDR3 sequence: CASSLGQSLTNKGQYF. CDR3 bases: TGTGCCAGCAGTTTAGGGCAGTCCCTCACTAATAAGGGGCAGTACTTC.

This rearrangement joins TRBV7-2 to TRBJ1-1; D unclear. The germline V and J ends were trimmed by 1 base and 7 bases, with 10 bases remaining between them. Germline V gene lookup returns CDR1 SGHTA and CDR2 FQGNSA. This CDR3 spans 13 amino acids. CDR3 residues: CASSLGTHREAFF. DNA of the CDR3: TGTGCCAGCAGCTTAGGTACACACCGTGAAGCTTTCTTT.

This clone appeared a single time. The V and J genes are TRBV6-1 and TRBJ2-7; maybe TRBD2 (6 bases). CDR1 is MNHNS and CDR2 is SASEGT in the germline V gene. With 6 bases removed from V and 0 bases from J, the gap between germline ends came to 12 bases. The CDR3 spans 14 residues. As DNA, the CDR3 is TGTGCCAGCAGATCTTGGGAGGACTCCTACGAGCAGTACTTC. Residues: CASRSWEDSYEQYF.

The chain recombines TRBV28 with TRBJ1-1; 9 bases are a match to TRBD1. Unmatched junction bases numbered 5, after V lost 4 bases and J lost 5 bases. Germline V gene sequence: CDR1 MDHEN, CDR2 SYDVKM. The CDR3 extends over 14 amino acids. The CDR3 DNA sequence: TGTGCCAGCAGTTCGCCGGGACAGGGAACTGAAGCTTTCTTT. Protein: CASSSPGQGTEAFF.

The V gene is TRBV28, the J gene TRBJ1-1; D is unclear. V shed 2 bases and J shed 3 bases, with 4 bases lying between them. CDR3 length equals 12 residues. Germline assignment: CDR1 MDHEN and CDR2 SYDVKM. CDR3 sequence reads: CASSLGHTEAFF. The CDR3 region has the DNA TGTGCCAGCAGTTTAGGGCACACTGAAGCTTTCTTT.

The CDR3 DNA is TGTGCCAGCAGTCCGACAGGGGTTTCTGGAAACACCATATATTTT. It yields the protein CASSPTGVSGNTIYF. V is TRBV6-5 and J is TRBJ1-3, with 8 positions matching TRBD1. The CDR3 contains 15 residues. Germline V lookup: CDR1 MNHEY, CDR2 SVGAGI. V lost 5 bases, J lost 1 base, and 4 bases stayed unmatched.

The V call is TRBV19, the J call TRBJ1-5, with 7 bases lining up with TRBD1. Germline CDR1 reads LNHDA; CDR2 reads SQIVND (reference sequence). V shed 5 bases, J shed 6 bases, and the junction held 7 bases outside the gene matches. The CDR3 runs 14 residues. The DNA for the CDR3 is TGTGCCAGTAGTCTCCGACAGGGCATTCAGCCCCAGCATTTT. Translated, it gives CASSLRQGIQPQHF. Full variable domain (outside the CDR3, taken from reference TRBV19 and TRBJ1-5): DGGITQSPKYLFRKEGQNVTLSCEQNLNHDAMYWYRQDPGQGLRLIYYSQIVNDFQKGDIAEGYSVSREKKESFPLTVTSAQKNPTAFYLCASSLRQGIQPQHFGDGTRLSIL.

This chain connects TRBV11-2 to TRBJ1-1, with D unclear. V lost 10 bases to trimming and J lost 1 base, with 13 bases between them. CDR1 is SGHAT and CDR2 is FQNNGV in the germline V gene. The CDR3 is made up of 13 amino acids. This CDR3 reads CATQSVGNTEAFF. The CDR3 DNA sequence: TGTGCCACCCAGTCCGTAGGGAACACTGAAGCTTTCTTT.

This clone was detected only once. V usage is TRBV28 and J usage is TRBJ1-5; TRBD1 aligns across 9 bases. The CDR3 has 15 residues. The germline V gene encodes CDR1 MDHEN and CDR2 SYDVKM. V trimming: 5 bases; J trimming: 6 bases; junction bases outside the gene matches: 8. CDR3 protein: CASSPTGGKGQPQHF. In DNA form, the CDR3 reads TGTGCCAGCAGTCCGACAGGGGGTAAGGGTCAGCCCCAGCATTTT.

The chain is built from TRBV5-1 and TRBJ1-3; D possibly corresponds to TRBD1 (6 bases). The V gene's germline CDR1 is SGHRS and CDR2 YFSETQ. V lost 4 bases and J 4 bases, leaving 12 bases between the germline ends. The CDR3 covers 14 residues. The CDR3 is CASSPGAEGNTIYF. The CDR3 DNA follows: TGCGCCAGCAGCCCGGGGGCTGAGGGAAACACCATATATTTT. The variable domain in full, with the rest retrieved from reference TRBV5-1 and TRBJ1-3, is KAGVTQTPRYLIKTRGQQVTLSCSPISGHRSVSWYQQTPGQGLQFLFEYFSETQRNKGNFPGRFSGRQFSNSRSEMNVSTLELGDSALYLCASSPGAEGNTIYFGEGSWLTVV.

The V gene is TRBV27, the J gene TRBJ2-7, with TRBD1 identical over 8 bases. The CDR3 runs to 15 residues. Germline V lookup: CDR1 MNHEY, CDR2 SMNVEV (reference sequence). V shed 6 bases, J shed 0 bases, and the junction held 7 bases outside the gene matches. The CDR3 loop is CASRNGGTGSYEQYF. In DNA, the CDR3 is TGTGCCAGCAGAAATGGGGGGACAGGCTCCTACGAGCAGTACTTC.

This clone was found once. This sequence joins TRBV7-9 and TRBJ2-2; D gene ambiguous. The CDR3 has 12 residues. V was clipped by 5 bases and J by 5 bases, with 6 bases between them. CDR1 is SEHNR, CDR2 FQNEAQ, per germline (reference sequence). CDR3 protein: CASSPYTGELFF. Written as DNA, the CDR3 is TGTGCCAGCAGCCCTTATACCGGGGAGCTGTTTTTT. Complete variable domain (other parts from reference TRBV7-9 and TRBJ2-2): DTGVSQNPRHKITKRGQNVTFRCDPISEHNRLYWYRQTLGQGPEFLTYFQNEAQLEKSRLLSDRFSAERPKGSFSTLEIQRTEQGDSAMYLCASSPYTGELFFGEGSRLTVL.

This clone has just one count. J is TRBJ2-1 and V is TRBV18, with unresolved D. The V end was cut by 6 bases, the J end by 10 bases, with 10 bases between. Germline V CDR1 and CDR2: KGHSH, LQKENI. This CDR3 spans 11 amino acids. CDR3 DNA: TGTGCCAGCTCGATTAGCTGGGAGCAGTTCTTC. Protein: CASSISWEQFF.

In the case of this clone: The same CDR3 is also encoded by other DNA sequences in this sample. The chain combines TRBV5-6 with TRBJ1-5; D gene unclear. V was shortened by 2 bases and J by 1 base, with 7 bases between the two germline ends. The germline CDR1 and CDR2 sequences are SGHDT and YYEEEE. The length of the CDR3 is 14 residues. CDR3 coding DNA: TGTGCCAGCAGCTTTTATCGGAGCAATCAGCCCCAGCATTTT. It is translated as CASSFYRSNQPQHF. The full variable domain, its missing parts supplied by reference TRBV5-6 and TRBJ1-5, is DAGVTQSPTHLIKTRGQQVTLRCSPKSGHDTVSWYQQALGQGPQFIFQYYEEEERQRGNFPDRFSGHQFPNYSSELNVNALLLGDSALYLCASSFYRSNQPQHFGDGTRLSIL.